This entry concerns a single T cell receptor (beta chain). This entry comes from a study of T cell responses to AZD1222 COVID-19 vaccine. Germline V gene lookup returns CDR1 LNHDA and CDR2 SQIVND (reference sequence). The trim removed 4 bases at V and 0 bases at J, leaving 11 bases unmatched. This CDR3 comprises 17 residues. TCRdb's copy holds only in-frame clones and misses some; the assay was immunoSEQ multiplex PCR. The repertoire includes over 100,000 clones, about 89% of them detected once, and around 5.9% sits in the top ten. This chain uses TRBV19 with TRBJ1-1, with 7 bases identical to TRBD1. The receptor was isolated from an adult in good health. Here the sequenced sample was peripheral blood, taken on day 0 of AZD1222 vaccination. This chain's CDR3 is CASSTTRTGKMNTEAFF. Written as DNA, the CDR3 is TGTGCCAGTAGTACAACCCGGACAGGCAAAATGAACACTGAAGCTTTCTTT. The whole variable domain, remainder taken from reference TRBV19 and TRBJ1-1, is DGGITQSPKYLFRKEGQNVTLSCEQNLNHDAMYWYRQDPGQGLRLIYYSQIVNDFQKGDIAEGYSVSREKKESFPLTVTSAQKNPTAFYLCASSTTRTGKMNTEAFFGQGTRLTVV.